The clone carrying this T cell receptor beta chain was detected only a few times. Its matching antigen is unknown. A read error may account for a junction end that differs from germline. The sample comes from a study of T cell repertoires in cytomegalovirus infection. Study summary: Indications came from public TCR beta signatures; they pointed to CMV infection and to a matching HLA type. Whole-study findings and limits: Ex vivo, HLA-C-restricted CMV-specific TCR beta clonotypes prevailed over the rest of the response. Cumulative frequency (of public TCR beta family members) identified carriers of CMV plus the relevant HLA.

TCRdb analysed the reads with MiXCR anew, one entry per CDR3 protein. The sample consists of about 180,000 distinct CDR3 sequences, approximately 17% of them appearing once. This CDR3 has 16 residues. Germline CDR1 SSHAT, CDR2 FNYEAQ (reference sequence). The sequence came from a human donor in good health (CMV status not recorded). Some clones in this sample may be carry-over from other donors' samples. The V call is TRBV7-7, the J call TRBJ2-5, with D possibly being TRBD2 (6 bases). The sequencing sample was made of CD8+ T cells from PBMCs. The CDR3 nucleotides read TGTGCTAGCAGCTTAAGGGTAGCGGATGCCCAAGAGACCCAGTACTTC. It is translated as CASSLRVADAQETQYF.